This TCR beta chain came from a study of OX40 agonist ivuxolimab in advanced cancers. Study details: Aged about 20 to 85 with a mean of approximately 57 years, they were 82.7% male. Past anti-PD-1, anti-PD-L1 or anti-CTLA-4 therapy was accepted, and 30% to 50% had received some.

Here immunoSEQ multiplex PCR was the method, and the copy in TCRdb shows in-frame clones only, minus some. The data contain around 60,000 clones, about 88% of them singletons. A history of autoimmune disease or systemic immunosuppression excluded patients. The germline V gene encodes CDR1 LNHDA and CDR2 SQIVND (reference sequence). This CDR3 spans 17 amino acids. Trimming took off 0 bases at V and 2 bases at J, with 11 bases between the two ends. The sample consisted of CD4+ or CD8+ T cells sorted from blood, taken in a trial of the OX40 agonist ivuxolimab. The V call is TRBV19, the J call TRBJ2-6, with D maybe TRBD1 (6 bases). The origin of this receptor is an adult with an advanced solid tumor such as melanoma, head and neck, liver or kidney cancer. CDR3 loop: CASSIDRGVAGANVLTF. The CDR3, as DNA: TGTGCCAGTAGTATAGACAGGGGAGTGGCTGGGGCCAACGTCCTGACTTTC. Supplemented by reference TRBV19 and TRBJ2-6, the full variable domain reads DGGITQSPKYLFRKEGQNVTLSCEQNLNHDAMYWYRQDPGQGLRLIYYSQIVNDFQKGDIAEGYSVSREKKESFPLTVTSAQKNPTAFYLCASSIDRGVAGANVLTFGAGSRLTVL.